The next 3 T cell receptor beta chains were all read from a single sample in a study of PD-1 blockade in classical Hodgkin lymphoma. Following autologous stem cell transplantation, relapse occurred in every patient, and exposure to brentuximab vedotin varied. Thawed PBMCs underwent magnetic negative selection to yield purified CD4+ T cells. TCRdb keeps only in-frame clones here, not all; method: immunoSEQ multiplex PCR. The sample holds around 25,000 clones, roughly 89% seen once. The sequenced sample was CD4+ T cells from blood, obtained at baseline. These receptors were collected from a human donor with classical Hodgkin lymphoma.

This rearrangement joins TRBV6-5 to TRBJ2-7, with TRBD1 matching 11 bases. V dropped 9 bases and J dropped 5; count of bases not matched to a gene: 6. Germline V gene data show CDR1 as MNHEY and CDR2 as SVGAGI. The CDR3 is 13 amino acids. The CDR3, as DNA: TGTGCCAGTCGCCGGGGACAGGGGGACGAGCAGTACTTC. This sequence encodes CASRRGQGDEQYF.

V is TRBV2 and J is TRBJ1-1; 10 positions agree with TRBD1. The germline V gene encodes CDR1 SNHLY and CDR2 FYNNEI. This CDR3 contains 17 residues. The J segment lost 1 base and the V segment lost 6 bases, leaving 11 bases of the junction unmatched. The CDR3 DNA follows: TGTGCCAGCAGGGGCGGGCTCGGGACAGGGGCGAACACTGAAGCTTTCTTT. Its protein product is CASRGGLGTGANTEAFF. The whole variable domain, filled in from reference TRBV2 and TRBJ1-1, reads EPEVTQTPSHQVTQMGQEVILRCVPISNHLYFYWYRQILGQKVEFLVSFYNNEISEKSEIFDDQFSVERPDGSNFTLKIRSTKLEDSAMYFCASRGGLGTGANTEAFFGQGTRLTVV.

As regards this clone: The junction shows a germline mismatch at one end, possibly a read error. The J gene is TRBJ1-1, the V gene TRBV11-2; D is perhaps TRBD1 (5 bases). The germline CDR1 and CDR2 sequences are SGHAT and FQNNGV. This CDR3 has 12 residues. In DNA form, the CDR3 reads TGTGCCAGCAGCTTACAGGTGGGACCCTCGATATTT. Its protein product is CASSLQVGPSIF.